This T cell receptor beta chain was captured by sequencing in a study of blood T cell repertoires in COVID-19. Study overall: There were acute and convalescent COVID-19 samples, and they came from the United States, Italy and Spain. Nucleic acid was either cDNA or gDNA, and it came from T cells, B-cell-depleted T cells, or PBMCs.

The CDR3 consists of 13 residues. Trimming removed 7 bases at V and 8 bases at J, with 15 bases between. Germline V gene lookup returns CDR1 SQVTM and CDR2 ANQGSEA. This clone was counted once. The authors' processing: By means of reference gene primer amplification, nucleated cell counts were estimated. The data were produced by immunoSEQ multiplex PCR, yet TCRdb's version contains in-frame clones alone and is incomplete. Clonal size and the V and J genes are those of that table, whereas D and trimming came from the DNA. Among some 150,000 clones listed, around 84% were seen once. The sequence came from a man aged 55 to 70 with active or convalescent COVID-19. Material: peripheral blood. This rearrangement joins TRBV29-1 to TRBJ1-6; D is possibly TRBD1 (5 bases). CDR3: CSASGGVDSPLHF. For the CDR3, the DNA is TGCAGCGCCTCGGGGGGTGTAGATTCACCCCTCCACTTT. The whole variable domain, filled in from reference TRBV29-1 and TRBJ1-6, reads SAVISQKPSRDICQRGTSLTIQCQVDSQVTMMFWYRQQPGQSLTLIATANQGSEATYESGFVIDKFPISRPNLTFSTLTVSNMSPEDSSIYLCSASGGVDSPLHFGNGTRLTVT.